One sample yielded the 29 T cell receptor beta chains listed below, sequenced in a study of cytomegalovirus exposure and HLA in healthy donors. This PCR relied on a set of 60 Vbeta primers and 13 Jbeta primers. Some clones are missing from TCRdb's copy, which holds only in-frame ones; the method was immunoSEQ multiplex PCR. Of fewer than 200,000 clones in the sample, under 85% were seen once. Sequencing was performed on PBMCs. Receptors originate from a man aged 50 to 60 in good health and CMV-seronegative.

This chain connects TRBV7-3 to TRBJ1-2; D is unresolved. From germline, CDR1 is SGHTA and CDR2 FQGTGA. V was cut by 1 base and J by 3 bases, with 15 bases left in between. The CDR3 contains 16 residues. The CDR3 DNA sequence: TGTGCCAGCAGCTTAAAACTGGCCGGAGCAGACTATGGCTACACCTTC. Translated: CASSLKLAGADYGYTF.

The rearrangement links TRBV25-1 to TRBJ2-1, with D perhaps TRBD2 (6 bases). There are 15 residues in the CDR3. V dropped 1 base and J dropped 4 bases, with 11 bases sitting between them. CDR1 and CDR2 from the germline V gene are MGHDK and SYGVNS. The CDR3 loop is CASSEFSGPYNEQFF. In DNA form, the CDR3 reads TGTGCCAGCAGTGAATTTAGCGGACCATACAATGAGCAGTTCTTC.

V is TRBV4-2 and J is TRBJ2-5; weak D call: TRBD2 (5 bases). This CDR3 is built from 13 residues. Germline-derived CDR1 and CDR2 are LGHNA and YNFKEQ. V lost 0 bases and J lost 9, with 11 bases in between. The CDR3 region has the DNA TGTGCCAGCAGCCAAGATAAACGGGATCCCCAGTACTTC. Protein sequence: CASSQDKRDPQYF.

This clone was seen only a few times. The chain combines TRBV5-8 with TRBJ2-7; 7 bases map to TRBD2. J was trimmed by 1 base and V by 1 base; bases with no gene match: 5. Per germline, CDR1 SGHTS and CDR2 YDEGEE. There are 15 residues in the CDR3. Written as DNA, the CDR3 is TGTGCCAGCAGCTTGCGACCTAGCGGATCCTACGAGCAGTACTTC. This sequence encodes CASSLRPSGSYEQYF.

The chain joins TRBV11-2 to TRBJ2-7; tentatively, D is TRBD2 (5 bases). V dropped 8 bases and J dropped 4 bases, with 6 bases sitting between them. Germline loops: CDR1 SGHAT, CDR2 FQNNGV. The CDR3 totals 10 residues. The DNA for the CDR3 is TGTGCCAGCGGGGAGTACGAGCAGTACTTC. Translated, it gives CASGEYEQYF.

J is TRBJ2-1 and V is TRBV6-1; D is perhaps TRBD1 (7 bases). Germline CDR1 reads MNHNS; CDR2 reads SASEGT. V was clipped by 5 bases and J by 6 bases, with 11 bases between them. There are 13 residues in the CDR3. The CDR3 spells CASSNQGGNEQFF. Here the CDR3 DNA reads TGTGCCAGCAGTAACCAGGGGGGCAATGAGCAGTTCTTC.

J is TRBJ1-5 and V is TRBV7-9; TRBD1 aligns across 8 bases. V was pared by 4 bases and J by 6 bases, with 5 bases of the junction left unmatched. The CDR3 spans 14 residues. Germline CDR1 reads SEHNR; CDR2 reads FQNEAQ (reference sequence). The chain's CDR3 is CASSSTGAVQPQHF. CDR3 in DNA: TGTGCCAGCAGCTCGACAGGGGCGGTTCAGCCCCAGCATTTT.

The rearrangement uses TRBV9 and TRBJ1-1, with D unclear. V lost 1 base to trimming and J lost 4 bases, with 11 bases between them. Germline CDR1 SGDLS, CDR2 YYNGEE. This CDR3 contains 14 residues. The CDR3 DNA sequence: TGTGCCAGCAGCGTATTTCGGGATTCCACTGAAGCTTTCTTT. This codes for CASSVFRDSTEAFF.

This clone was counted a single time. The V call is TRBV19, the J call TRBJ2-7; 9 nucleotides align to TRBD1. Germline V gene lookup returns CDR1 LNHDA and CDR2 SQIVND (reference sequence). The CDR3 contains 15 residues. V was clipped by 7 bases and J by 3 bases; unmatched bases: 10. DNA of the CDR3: TGTGCCAGTACCCCGACAGGGGGTTCGGTCTACGAGCAGTACTTC. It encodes CASTPTGGSVYEQYF.

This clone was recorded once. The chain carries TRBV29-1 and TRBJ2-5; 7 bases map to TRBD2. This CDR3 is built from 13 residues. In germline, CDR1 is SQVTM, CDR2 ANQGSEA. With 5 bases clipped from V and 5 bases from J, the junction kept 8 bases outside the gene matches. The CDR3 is CSVNPTAGETQYF. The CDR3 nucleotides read TGCAGCGTTAATCCTACAGCGGGGGAGACCCAGTACTTC.

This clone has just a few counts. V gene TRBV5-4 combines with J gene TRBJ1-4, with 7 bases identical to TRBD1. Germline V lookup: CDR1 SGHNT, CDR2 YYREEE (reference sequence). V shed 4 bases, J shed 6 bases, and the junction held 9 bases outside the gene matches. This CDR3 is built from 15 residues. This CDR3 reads CASSPTGTADEKLFF. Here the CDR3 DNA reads TGTGCCAGCAGCCCGACGGGGACAGCTGATGAAAAACTGTTTTTT.

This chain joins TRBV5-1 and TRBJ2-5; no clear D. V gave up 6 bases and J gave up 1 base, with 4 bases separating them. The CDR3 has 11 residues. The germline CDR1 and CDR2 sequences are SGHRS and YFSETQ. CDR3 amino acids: CASTRQETQYF. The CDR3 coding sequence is TGCGCCAGCACCCGCCAAGAGACCCAGTACTTC.

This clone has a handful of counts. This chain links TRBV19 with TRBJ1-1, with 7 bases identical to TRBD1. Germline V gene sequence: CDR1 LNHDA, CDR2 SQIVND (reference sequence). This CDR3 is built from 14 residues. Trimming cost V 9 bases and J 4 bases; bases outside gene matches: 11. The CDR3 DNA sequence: TGTGCCAGCTCCACTCGACAGGGAGGCACTGAAGCTTTCTTT. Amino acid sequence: CASSTRQGGTEAFF.

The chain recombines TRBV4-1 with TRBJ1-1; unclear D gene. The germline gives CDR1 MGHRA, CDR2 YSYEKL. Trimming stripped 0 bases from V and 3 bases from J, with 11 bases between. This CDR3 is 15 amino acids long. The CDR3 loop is CASSQDQIFYTEAFF. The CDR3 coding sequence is TGCGCCAGCAGCCAAGACCAGATATTCTACACTGAAGCTTTCTTT.

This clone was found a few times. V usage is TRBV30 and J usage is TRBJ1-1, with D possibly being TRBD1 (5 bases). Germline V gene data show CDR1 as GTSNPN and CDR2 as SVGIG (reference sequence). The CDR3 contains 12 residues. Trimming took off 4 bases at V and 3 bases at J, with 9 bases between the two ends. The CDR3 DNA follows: TGTGCCTGGACAGTACAGGACACTGAAGCTTTCTTT. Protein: CAWTVQDTEAFF. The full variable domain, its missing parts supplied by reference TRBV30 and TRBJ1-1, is SQTIHQWPATLVQPVGSPLSLECTVEGTSNPNLYWYRQAAGRGLQLLFYSVGIGQISSEVPQNLSASRPQDRQFILSSKKLLLSDSGFYLCAWTVQDTEAFFGQGTRLTVV.

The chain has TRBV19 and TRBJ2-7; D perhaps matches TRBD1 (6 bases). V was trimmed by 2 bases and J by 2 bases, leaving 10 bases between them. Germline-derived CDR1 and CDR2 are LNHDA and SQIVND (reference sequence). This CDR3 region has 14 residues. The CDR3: CASSIQDRPYEQYF. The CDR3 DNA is TGTGCCAGTAGTATACAAGACAGGCCCTACGAGCAGTACTTC.

The CDR3 spells CASSLTTGRSSYEQYF. In DNA form, the CDR3 reads TGTGCCAGCAGCTTAACAACCGGCAGGTCCTCCTACGAGCAGTACTTC. The chain carries TRBV11-2 and TRBJ2-7; D is undetermined. Germline V gene lookup returns CDR1 SGHAT and CDR2 FQNNGV. Trimming pared 2 bases from V and 0 bases from J, leaving 14 bases between. The CDR3 sequence is 16 residues long.

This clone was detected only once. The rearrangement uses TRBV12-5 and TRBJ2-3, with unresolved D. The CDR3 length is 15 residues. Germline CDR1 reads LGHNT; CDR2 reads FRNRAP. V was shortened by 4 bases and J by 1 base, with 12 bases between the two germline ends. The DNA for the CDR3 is TGTGCTAGTGGTTCCCCAGGCACTCGCACAGATACGCAGTATTTT. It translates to CASGSPGTRTDTQYF.

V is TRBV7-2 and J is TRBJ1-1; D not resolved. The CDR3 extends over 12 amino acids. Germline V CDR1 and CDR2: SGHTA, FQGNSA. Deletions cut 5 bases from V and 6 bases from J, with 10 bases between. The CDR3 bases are TGTGCCAGCAGCCCTTTTGAGGCTGAAGCTTTCTTT. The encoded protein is CASSPFEAEAFF.

Written as DNA, the CDR3 is TGTGCCAGCAGCTCAGTTACCGGGGAGCTGTTTTTT. Protein: CASSSVTGELFF. The chain is built from TRBV5-6 and TRBJ2-2; D call uncertain. Germline V gene data show CDR1 as SGHDT and CDR2 as YYEEEE. The CDR3 is made up of 12 amino acids. V lost 3 bases to trimming and J lost 5 bases, with 5 bases between them. The full variable domain, with the rest looked up from reference TRBV5-6 and TRBJ2-2, is DAGVTQSPTHLIKTRGQQVTLRCSPKSGHDTVSWYQQALGQGPQFIFQYYEEEERQRGNFPDRFSGHQFPNYSSELNVNALLLGDSALYLCASSSVTGELFFGEGSRLTVL.

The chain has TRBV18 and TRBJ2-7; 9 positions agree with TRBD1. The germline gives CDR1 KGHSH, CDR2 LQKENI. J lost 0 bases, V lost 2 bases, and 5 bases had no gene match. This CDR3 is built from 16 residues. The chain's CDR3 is CASSPNGQGSSYEQYF. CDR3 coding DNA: TGTGCCAGCTCACCAAACGGACAGGGGAGCTCCTACGAGCAGTACTTC.

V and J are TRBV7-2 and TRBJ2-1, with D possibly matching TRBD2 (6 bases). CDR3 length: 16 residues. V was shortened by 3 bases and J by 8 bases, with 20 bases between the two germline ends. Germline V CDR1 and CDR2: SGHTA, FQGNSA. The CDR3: CASSFKTLTSNHEQFF. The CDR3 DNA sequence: TGTGCCAGCAGCTTTAAAACTTTGACTAGTAACCATGAGCAGTTCTTC.

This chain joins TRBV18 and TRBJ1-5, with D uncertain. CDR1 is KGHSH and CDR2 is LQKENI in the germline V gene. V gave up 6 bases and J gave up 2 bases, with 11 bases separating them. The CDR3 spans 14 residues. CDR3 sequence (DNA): TGTGCCAGCTCGAGGGCGGGAGGCAATCAGCCCCAGCATTTT. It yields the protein CASSRAGGNQPQHF.

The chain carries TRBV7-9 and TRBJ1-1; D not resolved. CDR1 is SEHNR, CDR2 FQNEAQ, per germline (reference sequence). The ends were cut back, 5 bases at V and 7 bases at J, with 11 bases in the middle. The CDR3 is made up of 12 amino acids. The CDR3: CASSQVGIEAFF. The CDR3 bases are TGTGCCAGCAGCCAGGTAGGCATTGAAGCTTTCTTT. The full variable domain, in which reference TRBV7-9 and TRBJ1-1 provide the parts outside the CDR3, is DTGVSQNPRHKITKRGQNVTFRCDPISEHNRLYWYRQTLGQGPEFLTYFQNEAQLEKSRLLSDRFSAERPKGSFSTLEIQRTEQGDSAMYLCASSQVGIEAFFGQGTRLTVV.

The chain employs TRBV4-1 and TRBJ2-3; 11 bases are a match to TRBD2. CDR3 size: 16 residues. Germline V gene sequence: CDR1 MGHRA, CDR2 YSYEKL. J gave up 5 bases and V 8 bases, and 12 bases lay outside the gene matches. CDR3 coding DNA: TGCGCCAGCGAACCTTTAGCGGGGGGGCGTAGAGATACGCAGTATTTT. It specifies CASEPLAGGRRDTQYF.

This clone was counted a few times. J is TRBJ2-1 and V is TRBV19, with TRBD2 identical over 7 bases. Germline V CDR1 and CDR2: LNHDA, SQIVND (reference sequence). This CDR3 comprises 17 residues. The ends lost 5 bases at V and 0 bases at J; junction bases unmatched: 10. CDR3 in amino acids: CASSPKGRGSSYNEQFF. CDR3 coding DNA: TGTGCCAGTAGTCCGAAGGGGCGGGGGAGCTCCTACAATGAGCAGTTCTTC.

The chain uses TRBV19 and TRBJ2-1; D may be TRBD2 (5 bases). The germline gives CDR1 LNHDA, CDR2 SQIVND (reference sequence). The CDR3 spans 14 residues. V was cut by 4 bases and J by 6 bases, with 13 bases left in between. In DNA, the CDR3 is TGTGCCAGTAGTACAGGAGGCTCACTCAATGAGCAGTTCTTC. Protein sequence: CASSTGGSLNEQFF.

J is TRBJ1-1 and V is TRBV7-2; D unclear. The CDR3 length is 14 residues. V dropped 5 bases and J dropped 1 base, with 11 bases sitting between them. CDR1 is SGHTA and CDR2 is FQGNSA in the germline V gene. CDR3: CASSVRETNTEAFF. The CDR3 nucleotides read TGTGCCAGCAGCGTCCGGGAGACGAACACTGAAGCTTTCTTT.

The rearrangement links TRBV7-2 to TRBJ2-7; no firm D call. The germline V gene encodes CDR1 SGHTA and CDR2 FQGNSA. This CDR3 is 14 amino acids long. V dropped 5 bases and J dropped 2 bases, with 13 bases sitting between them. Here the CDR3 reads CASSRPTSPYEQYF. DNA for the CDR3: TGTGCCAGCAGCCGCCCGACTTCACCCTACGAGCAGTACTTC.